This passage covers 27 T cell receptor beta chains from one sample sequenced in a study of early T cells in non-severe SARS-CoV-2 infection. TCRdb processed the 5' RACE reads anew with MiXCR; each CDR3 protein has one entry. Altogether about 71,000 distinct CDR3 sequences are present, over 10% being singletons, with the ten largest covering about 2.5%. The sample consisted of whole blood, taken at baseline. All receptors come from an adult who was a healthcare worker with PCR-confirmed SARS-CoV-2 infection or an uninfected control (not recorded which).

The chain carries TRBV19 and TRBJ2-5; weak D call: TRBD1 (6 bases). CDR1 and CDR2 from the germline V gene are LNHDA and SQIVND (reference sequence). The V and J ends lost 4 bases and 14 bases respectively, with 20 bases between them. The CDR3 spans 13 residues. The CDR3 DNA reads as TGTGCCAGTAGTACGCCCGGGACAACGCCTCGTTACTTC. Translating it yields CASSTPGTTPRYF.

There are a few counts of this clonotype. The chain carries TRBV20-1 and TRBJ2-7, with 7 nucleotides matching TRBD1. The CDR3 is made up of 14 amino acids. The germline V gene has CDR1 DFQATT and CDR2 SNEGSKA (reference sequence). The V gene end was trimmed by 1 base and the J gene end by 2 bases; junction bases not matched to a gene: 5. This CDR3 is CSARAGTATYEQYF. Here the CDR3 DNA reads TGCAGTGCTAGAGCCGGGACAGCGACCTACGAGCAGTACTTC.

This chain joins TRBV7-9 and TRBJ1-2; D call uncertain. This CDR3 comprises 16 residues. Trimming stripped 0 bases from V and 1 base from J, with 12 bases between. Germline loops: CDR1 SEHNR, CDR2 FQNEAQ (reference sequence). DNA for the CDR3: TGTGCCAGCAGCTTAGCGCGGGCAGCCCTTAACTATGGCTACACCTTC. Its translation: CASSLARAALNYGYTF.

The rearrangement uses TRBV27 and TRBJ2-7; D is ambiguous. The CDR3 has 13 residues. Germline loops: CDR1 MNHEY, CDR2 SMNVEV (reference sequence). Trimming removed 5 bases at V and 2 bases at J, with 10 bases between. The CDR3 spells CASSLGWTYEQYF. The CDR3 DNA is TGTGCCAGCAGTCTTGGGTGGACCTACGAGCAGTACTTC.

The J gene is TRBJ2-6, the V gene TRBV6-6; D remains ambiguous. The CDR3 runs 15 residues. Germline CDR1 is MNHNY and CDR2 is SVGAGI (reference sequence). V lost 3 bases, J lost 1 base, and 7 bases lay in between. The CDR3: CASSYVLSGANVLTF. The CDR3 nucleotides read TGTGCCAGCAGTTATGTCCTTTCTGGGGCCAACGTCCTGACTTTC.

This rearrangement joins TRBV19 to TRBJ2-5, with D possibly matching TRBD1 (6 bases). The CDR3 covers 13 residues. Germline CDR1 LNHDA, CDR2 SQIVND (reference sequence). V gave up 5 bases and J gave up 4 bases, with 11 bases separating them. This chain's CDR3 is CASSFGQLETQYF. In DNA form, the CDR3 reads TGTGCCAGTAGTTTCGGACAGTTAGAGACCCAGTACTTC.

This clonotype was seen only a few times. V and J are TRBV20-1 and TRBJ2-3; possible D gene TRBD2, 6 bases. The germline V gene has CDR1 DFQATT and CDR2 SNEGSKA (reference sequence). CDR3 length equals 12 residues. The CDR3 is CSLHGTSGTQYF. CDR3 DNA sequence: TGCAGCCTTCACGGGACTTCTGGTACGCAGTATTTT.

This clonotype occurred a few times. The V call is TRBV11-1, the J call TRBJ1-1; TRBD1 matches 9 bases. V lost 4 bases and J lost 1; bases outside the gene matches: 10. Germline V lookup: CDR1 SGHAT, CDR2 FQDESV (reference sequence). The CDR3 covers 17 residues. In nucleotides, the CDR3 is TGTGCCAGCAGCTCCGGACAGGGGAGGATGGGGAACACTGAAGCTTTCTTT. Protein: CASSSGQGRMGNTEAFF.

This clonotype was recorded many times. This chain connects TRBV18 to TRBJ2-6; tentatively, D is TRBD1 (6 bases). With 3 bases removed from V and 4 bases from J, the gap between germline ends came to 10 bases. The CDR3 covers 15 residues. From germline, CDR1 is KGHSH and CDR2 LQKENI. CDR3 sequence (DNA): TGTGCCAGCTCACCTACAGGGTCAGGGGCCAACGTCCTGACTTTC. This translates into CASSPTGSGANVLTF.

The chain recombines TRBV6-2 or TRBV6-3 with TRBJ1-1, with D uncertain. CDR1 is MNHEY and CDR2 is SVGEGT in the germline V gene. The CDR3 is made up of 13 amino acids. Between the trimmed V and J ends, which lost 8 bases and 1 base, there was a span of 11 bases. CDR3 bases: TGTGCCAGCCCTCCGGGAGGGAACACTGAAGCTTTCTTT. It translates to CASPPGGNTEAFF.

This clonotype occurred a few times. This rearrangement joins TRBV20-1 to TRBJ1-6; 7 bases align to TRBD1. The V gene end was trimmed by 6 bases and the J gene end by 11 bases; junction bases not matched to a gene: 10. Per the germline V gene, CDR1 is DFQATT and CDR2 is SNEGSKA (reference sequence). CDR3 length equals 13 residues. The CDR3 bases are TGCAGTGCACTGACAGGGATCTCGGCACCCCTCCACTTT. The encoded protein is CSALTGISAPLHF.

The chain combines TRBV20-1 with TRBJ2-3, with D tentatively TRBD2 (7 bases). The ends were cut back, 5 bases at V and 2 bases at J, with 17 bases in the middle. CDR3 size: 15 residues. Germline V lookup: CDR1 DFQATT, CDR2 SNEGSKA (reference sequence). The CDR3 reads CSASTAGAHTDTQYF. CDR3 coding DNA: TGCAGTGCTTCTACCGCGGGGGCCCACACAGATACGCAGTATTTT.

This clonotype has a count of ten or more. The chain couples TRBV6-1 to TRBJ2-7, with D maybe TRBD1 (6 bases). Germline V gene data show CDR1 as MNHNS and CDR2 as SASEGT. This CDR3 region has 15 residues. Trimming took 3 bases from V and 2 from J, leaving 14 bases between them. The DNA of the CDR3 is TGTGCCAGCAGTGAGCCCGCAGGGGACCCCTACGAGCAGTACTTC. Its protein is CASSEPAGDPYEQYF.

This clonotype was seen ten or more times. This chain joins TRBV29-1 and TRBJ2-3; D gene ambiguous. This CDR3 spans 14 amino acids. The V gene's germline CDR1 is SQVTM and CDR2 ANQGSEA. The V and J ends lost 8 bases and 1 base respectively, with 16 bases between them. DNA for the CDR3: TGCAGCACCCCGGGCATATCAGGCACAGATACGCAGTATTTT. This encodes CSTPGISGTDTQYF.

There are a few counts of this clonotype. V gene TRBV27 combines with J gene TRBJ2-7, with 8 bases aligning to TRBD2. J gave up 2 bases and V 4 bases, and 4 bases lay outside the gene matches. Germline values: CDR1 MNHEY, CDR2 SMNVEV (reference sequence). The CDR3 runs 14 residues. CDR3 nucleotide sequence: TGTGCCAGCAGTTCCCGGGAGGGGCCCTACGAGCAGTACTTC. This sequence encodes CASSSREGPYEQYF.

The chain employs TRBV12-3 or TRBV12-4 and TRBJ2-1, with D perhaps matching TRBD1 (6 bases). Trimming left V 2 bases short and J 4 bases short, with 12 bases between. The CDR3 covers 15 residues. CDR3 residues: CASSLQGLGYNEQFF. Here the CDR3 DNA reads TGTGCCAGCAGTTTACAGGGGTTAGGTTACAATGAGCAGTTCTTC.

This clonotype was counted a few times. The chain links TRBV6-6 to TRBJ2-1, with 11 bases matching TRBD1. The CDR3 totals 15 residues. The germline CDR1 and CDR2 sequences are MNHNY and SVGAGI (reference sequence). With V trimmed by 6 bases and J by 9 bases, 10 bases remained unmatched. The CDR3 DNA follows: TGTGCCAGCAGCCGAGGACAGGGGGCTGTGATTGAGCAGTTCTTC. This encodes CASSRGQGAVIEQFF.

CDR3 residues: CASCGGELAGNYEQYF. DNA of the CDR3: TGTGCCAGCTGCGGGGGTGAGCTAGCGGGAAACTACGAGCAGTACTTC. The rearrangement uses TRBV6-2 or TRBV6-3 and TRBJ2-7, with 9 bases aligning to TRBD2. This CDR3 region has 16 residues. Germline V lookup: CDR1 MNHEY, CDR2 SVGEGT. Trimming cost V 8 bases and J 3 bases; bases outside gene matches: 14.

By share, this clonotype ranks as medium-sized (0.01 to 0.1%). This rearrangement joins TRBV28 to TRBJ1-5; D is ambiguous. Trimming removed 5 bases from V and 9 bases from J, with 17 bases in between. The CDR3 consists of 14 residues. The germline V gene encodes CDR1 MDHEN and CDR2 SYDVKM. The CDR3 sequence is CASSPPDFFWPQHF. CDR3 nucleotides: TGTGCCAGCAGTCCACCGGACTTTTTTTGGCCCCAGCATTTT.

This clonotype has more than one count but fewer than ten. V gene TRBV10-1 combines with J gene TRBJ2-3; 10 bases align to TRBD2. CDR1 is WNHNN, CDR2 SYGVQD, per germline (reference sequence). This CDR3 has 15 residues. V dropped 4 bases and J dropped 3; count of bases not matched to a gene: 4. Here the CDR3 reads CASSGSGGVTDTQYF. Written as DNA, the CDR3 is TGCGCCAGCAGTGGCAGCGGGGGGGTAACAGATACGCAGTATTTT.

The chain has TRBV5-1 and TRBJ1-4, with D unclear. The V end lost 0 bases, the J end lost 8 bases, and 14 bases lay between the germline ends. The germline CDR1 and CDR2 sequences are SGHRS and YFSETQ. This CDR3 comprises 15 residues. CDR3 residues: CASSLVPSPGEKLFF. CDR3 in DNA: TGCGCCAGCAGCTTGGTCCCCTCCCCGGGGGAAAAACTGTTTTTT.

The V and J genes are TRBV7-6 and TRBJ2-4; 10 bases fit TRBD1. The J segment lost 3 bases and the V segment lost 5 bases, leaving 4 bases of the junction unmatched. The CDR3 loop spans 15 amino acids. Germline V gene data show CDR1 as SGHVS and CDR2 as FNYEAQ. The CDR3 DNA follows: TGTGCCAGCAGCCCCGGACAGGGGGTCAAAAACATTCAGTACTTC. As protein: CASSPGQGVKNIQYF.

This clonotype was counted a few times. The V gene is TRBV7-9, the J gene TRBJ1-1; TRBD1 might be the D (6 bases). The germline V and J ends were trimmed by 1 base and 1 base, with 16 bases remaining between them. Germline assignment: CDR1 SEHNR and CDR2 FQNEAQ (reference sequence). This CDR3 has 17 residues. CDR3 protein: CASSLGLPGQTNTEAFF. CDR3 DNA sequence: TGTGCCAGCAGCTTAGGGCTACCCGGACAGACGAACACTGAAGCTTTCTTT. The full variable domain, completed using reference TRBV7-9 and TRBJ1-1, is DTGVSQNPRHKITKRGQNVTFRCDPISEHNRLYWYRQTLGQGPEFLTYFQNEAQLEKSRLLSDRFSAERPKGSFSTLEIQRTEQGDSAMYLCASSLGLPGQTNTEAFFGQGTRLTVV.

This chain links TRBV7-2 with TRBJ2-2; TRBD1 agrees at 9 bases. CDR1 is SGHTA, CDR2 FQGNSA, per germline. The CDR3 length is 15 residues. Trimming took 1 base from V and 7 from J; bases not matched to a gene: 4. In DNA, the CDR3 is TGTGCCAGCAGCTTAGGGACAGGGGTGAACGGGGAGCTGTTTTTT. It encodes CASSLGTGVNGELFF.

This clonotype was picked up many times. CDR3: CASSVLSGGSYEQYF. The CDR3 DNA reads TGTGCCAGCAGTGTTCTGTCGGGGGGAAGCTACGAGCAGTACTTC. The J gene is TRBJ2-7, the V gene TRBV2; 7 nucleotides agree with TRBD2. Trimming took 4 bases from V and 3 from J; bases not matched to a gene: 9. The CDR3 is made up of 15 amino acids. The germline V gene encodes CDR1 SNHLY and CDR2 FYNNEI.

This clonotype was observed at least ten times. This chain connects TRBV6-6 to TRBJ1-1; D ambiguous. Germline V lookup: CDR1 MNHNY, CDR2 SVGAGI (reference sequence). V was cut by 6 bases and J by 1 base, with 12 bases left in between. The CDR3 runs to 14 residues. CDR3: CASRTGIGNTEAFF. CDR3 sequence (DNA): TGTGCCAGCAGGACGGGGATTGGGAACACTGAAGCTTTCTTT.

The chain has TRBV29-1 and TRBJ1-1; D remains ambiguous. This CDR3 region has 12 residues. Trimming cost V 6 bases and J 1 base, with 9 bases left between them. CDR1 is SQVTM and CDR2 is ANQGSEA in the germline V gene. The CDR3 protein is CSVGNRNTEAFF. In DNA, the CDR3 is TGCAGCGTCGGTAACAGGAACACTGAAGCTTTCTTT.